This T cell receptor beta chain was found in a study of blood T cell repertoires in COVID-19. Study summary: Sample material is recorded as cDNA or gDNA derived from T cells, B-cell-depleted T cells, or PBMCs.

V was clipped by 4 bases and J by 4 bases, with 8 bases between them. CDR3 length: 13 amino acids. Profiled with immunoSEQ multiplex PCR; TCRdb holds only in-frame clones, not every one. Found here are under 300,000 clones, roughly 90% of them singletons; the top ten hold approximately 12%. The rearrangement uses TRBV12-3 or TRBV12-4 and TRBJ2-1; D is possibly TRBD1 (6 bases). Sample: peripheral blood. This clonotype was sampled from a woman aged 30 to 39 with COVID-19, enrolled during active disease. The CDR3 DNA reads TGTGCCAGCAGTTCTCAGGGGTACAATGAGCAGTTCTTC. Encoded protein: CASSSQGYNEQFF.